This T cell receptor (beta chain) was identified during a study of OX40 agonist ivuxolimab in advanced cancers. About this clone: What it binds is not known.

The CDR3 is 14 residues long. The V gene's germline CDR1 is SGHTA and CDR2 FQGTGA. The V and J ends lost 2 bases and 6 bases, in that order; junction bases with no gene match: 3. TCRdb's copy holds only in-frame clones and misses some; the assay was immunoSEQ multiplex PCR. Seen here are 60,000 or so clones, 70% to 90% observed once, and the top ten hold 11%. Baseline, cycle 4 day 1, and cycle 7 day 1 were the blood sampling points. Study outcomes and limitations: The mean number of expanded clones was higher in CD8+ T cells than in CD4+.

This clonotype was sampled from an adult with an advanced solid tumor such as melanoma, head and neck, liver or kidney cancer. The sequencing here drew on CD4+ or CD8+ T cells sorted from blood, taken in a trial of the OX40 agonist ivuxolimab. The chain recombines TRBV7-3 with TRBJ2-1; 8 nucleotides match TRBD2. Here the CDR3 reads CASSLGTSSNEQFF. The CDR3 nucleotides are TGTGCCAGCAGCTTAGGGACTAGTAGCAATGAGCAGTTCTTC.